The T cell receptor (beta chain) under discussion was sequenced for a study of human T cells and chemical hapten exposure. TCRdb re-called the RACE reads through MiXCR, storing one row per CDR3 protein. The sample yields 50,000 or so distinct CDR3 sequences, 11% seen once. Notes on the study in general: In comparison with controls, expanded TCRs gave rise to a significantly larger number of large CDR3 similarity clusters. TCRs above 1 in 1000 frequency stayed constant with DPC sensitization.

This clonotype was counted ten times or more. Its antigen remains unknown. The time point is: patch test 1, 2 weeks after DPC sensitization. The treatment here: therapeutic diphenylcyclopropenone sensitization with weekly scalp DPC. Total RNA was extracted from unfractionated whole blood. The sample here was whole blood, taken in connection with sensitization to the hapten diphenylcyclopropenone (DPC). This receptor was taken from a woman in her thirties or forties with alopecia areata. Some clones in this sample may be carry-over from other donors' samples.

CDR3 loop: CASTVQMNTEAFF. The CDR3 bases are TGTGCCAGCACGGTACAGATGAACACTGAAGCTTTCTTT. The chain joins TRBV12-3 or TRBV12-4 to TRBJ1-1; D unclear. V was trimmed by 7 bases and J by 0 bases, leaving 9 bases between them. The CDR3 contains 13 residues.